These T cell receptor beta chains were read from a single sample in a study of T cell responses to AZD1222 COVID-19 vaccine. Assay: immunoSEQ multiplex PCR; the TCRdb copy retains only in-frame clones and omits some. This repertoire shows around 170,000 clones, around nine tenths found once; its top ten account for roughly 2%. Sequences were derived from peripheral blood, sampled 28 days after the second AZD1222 dose. These receptors all stem from an adult who received the AZD1222 COVID-19 vaccine. CDR3s include the opening cysteine and the closing phenylalanine or tryptophan. Fields, in order: J gene, V gene, D gene, clone size, CDR3 DNA, CDR3 protein. The D gene is left open where the match is weak. Some rows mark clone size as missing; the rest say once, few, many or name a class of expanded clone.

J gene: TRBJ2-7
V gene: TRBV18
D gene: NA
clone size: NA
CDR3 DNA: TGTGCCAGCTCACCTAGCGGACTCTACGAGCAGTACTTC
CDR3 protein: CASSPSGLYEQYF

J gene: TRBJ2-7
V gene: TRBV5-6
D gene: NA
clone size: NA
CDR3 DNA: TGTGCCAGCAGCTTCTCGGGGGATCCCTACGAGCAGTACTTC
CDR3 protein: CASSFSGDPYEQYF

J gene: TRBJ1-2
V gene: TRBV2
D gene: TRBD1
clone size: NA
CDR3 DNA: TGTGCCAGCAGTCACTCCGACAGGGGGAACTATGGCTACACCTTC
CDR3 protein: CASSHSDRGNYGYTF

J gene: TRBJ1-1
V gene: TRBV4-1
D gene: TRBD1
clone size: NA
CDR3 DNA: TGCGCCAGCAGGCAAGCAGGGGGAACCACTGAAGCTTTCTTT
CDR3 protein: CASRQAGGTTEAFF

J gene: TRBJ2-3
V gene: TRBV10-3
D gene: NA
clone size: NA
CDR3 DNA: TGTGCCATCATGCCGGACGGGACAGATACGCAGTATTTT
CDR3 protein: CAIMPDGTDTQYF

J gene: TRBJ2-1
V gene: TRBV7-7
D gene: NA
clone size: NA
CDR3 DNA: TGTGCCAGCAGCTTAGACCAGCTCGGCAATGAGCAGTTCTTC
CDR3 protein: CASSLDQLGNEQFF

J gene: TRBJ2-5
V gene: TRBV5-1
D gene: NA
clone size: NA
CDR3 DNA: TGCGCCAGCAGCTTCCAGGCCCAAGAGACCCAGTACTTC
CDR3 protein: CASSFQAQETQYF

J gene: TRBJ2-1
V gene: TRBV3-1/TRBV3-2
D gene: NA
clone size: NA
CDR3 DNA: TGTGCCAGCGGTCCGACAGTCCTATCTGAGCAGTTCTTC
CDR3 protein: CASGPTVLSEQFF

J gene: TRBJ2-1
V gene: TRBV5-1
D gene: TRBD2
clone size: NA
CDR3 DNA: TGCGCCAGCAGCCTGATAGCGGGAGATCCTAACAATGAGCAGTTCTTC
CDR3 protein: CASSLIAGDPNNEQFF

J gene: TRBJ1-3
V gene: TRBV9
D gene: NA
clone size: once
CDR3 DNA: TGTGCCAGCAGCGTAACGGACGGTGGAAACACCATATATTTT
CDR3 protein: CASSVTDGGNTIYF

J gene: TRBJ1-1
V gene: TRBV7-3
D gene: NA
clone size: NA
CDR3 DNA: TGTGCCAGCAGCCCCGGCGGGGGCGGAAACACTGAAGCTTTCTTT
CDR3 protein: CASSPGGGGNTEAFF

J gene: TRBJ1-1
V gene: TRBV30
D gene: NA
clone size: NA
CDR3 DNA: TGTGCCTGGAGTGTATGGATGAACACTGAAGCTTTCTTT
CDR3 protein: CAWSVWMNTEAFF

J gene: TRBJ2-7
V gene: TRBV5-4
D gene: NA
clone size: NA
CDR3 DNA: TGTGCCAGCAGGGACCTGGGGGAGGCGACCTACGAGCAGTACTTC
CDR3 protein: CASRDLGEATYEQYF

J gene: TRBJ1-5
V gene: TRBV6-2/TRBV6-3
D gene: NA
clone size: NA
CDR3 DNA: TGTGCCAGCAGTTCCGGACCTAGCAATCAGCCCCAGCATTTT
CDR3 protein: CASSSGPSNQPQHF

J gene: TRBJ1-6
V gene: TRBV19
D gene: NA
clone size: NA
CDR3 DNA: TGTGCCAGTAGTATTGGGGGGGCCTCACCCCTCCACTTT
CDR3 protein: CASSIGGASPLHF

J gene: TRBJ1-1
V gene: TRBV28
D gene: TRBD1
clone size: once
CDR3 DNA: TGTGCCAGCAGTCTGGACAGGGTAAGCACTGAAGCTTTCTTT
CDR3 protein: CASSLDRVSTEAFF

J gene: TRBJ1-6
V gene: TRBV6-5
D gene: NA
clone size: few
CDR3 DNA: TGTGCCAGCAGACCGCCGGGGGTGAATTCACCCCTCCACTTT
CDR3 protein: CASRPPGVNSPLHF

J gene: TRBJ1-3
V gene: TRBV7-9
D gene: NA
clone size: NA
CDR3 DNA: TGTGCCAGCAGCTCGCCGTTTCCGGAGGGCTCTGGAAACACCATATATTTT
CDR3 protein: CASSSPFPEGSGNTIYF

J gene: TRBJ1-5
V gene: TRBV6-5
D gene: TRBD1
clone size: NA
CDR3 DNA: TGTGCCAGCAGTACCACAGGGGCGGGTCAGCCCCAGCATTTT
CDR3 protein: CASSTTGAGQPQHF

J gene: TRBJ1-3
V gene: TRBV7-2
D gene: NA
clone size: once
CDR3 DNA: TGTGCCAGCAGCCTTAGACCGAACTCTGGAAACACCATATATTTT
CDR3 protein: CASSLRPNSGNTIYF

J gene: TRBJ1-5
V gene: TRBV3-1/TRBV3-2
D gene: NA
clone size: NA
CDR3 DNA: TGTGCCAGCAGCCAAGATGGCAGAACTCGCAATCAGCCCCAGCATTTT
CDR3 protein: CASSQDGRTRNQPQHF

J gene: TRBJ2-2
V gene: TRBV3-1/TRBV3-2
D gene: TRBD1
clone size: once
CDR3 DNA: TGTGCCAGCAGCCCCCACAGGGGCGGGGAGCTGTTTTTT
CDR3 protein: CASSPHRGGELFF

J gene: TRBJ2-5
V gene: TRBV7-9
D gene: NA
clone size: NA
CDR3 DNA: TGTGCCAGCAGGGAAGGACCCCAAGAGACCCAGTACTTC
CDR3 protein: CASREGPQETQYF

J gene: TRBJ2-7
V gene: TRBV7-6
D gene: NA
clone size: NA
CDR3 DNA: TGTGCCAGCAGCTTAGGGGCAGGGTACTCCTACGAGCAGTACTTC
CDR3 protein: CASSLGAGYSYEQYF

J gene: TRBJ1-2
V gene: TRBV12-3/TRBV12-4
D gene: NA
clone size: NA
CDR3 DNA: TGTGCCAGCAGCCTCGACAGCTATGGCTACACCTTC
CDR3 protein: CASSLDSYGYTF

J gene: TRBJ1-1
V gene: TRBV29-1
D gene: NA
clone size: NA
CDR3 DNA: TGCAGCGTTGAAGCCTTCCCCGGATCGGAGGCTTTCTTT
CDR3 protein: CSVEAFPGSEAFF

J gene: TRBJ2-3
V gene: TRBV2
D gene: TRBD2
clone size: NA
CDR3 DNA: TGTGCCAGCCCTGCGGGAGGGCGGGGCACAGATACGCAGTATTTT
CDR3 protein: CASPAGGRGTDTQYF

J gene: TRBJ2-7
V gene: TRBV7-9
D gene: NA
clone size: once
CDR3 DNA: TGTGCCAGCAGCGGGGAGCTTTCCTACGAGCAGTACTTC
CDR3 protein: CASSGELSYEQYF

J gene: TRBJ1-1
V gene: TRBV28
D gene: NA
clone size: NA
CDR3 DNA: TGTGCCAGCAGTTTAATTGAGGGTCTGGGGAACACTGAAGCTTTCTTT
CDR3 protein: CASSLIEGLGNTEAFF

J gene: TRBJ2-2
V gene: TRBV5-1
D gene: TRBD1
clone size: NA
CDR3 DNA: TGCGCCAGCAGCAAGGGACAGGGGGCGGTCGGGGAGCTGTTTTTT
CDR3 protein: CASSKGQGAVGELFF

J gene: TRBJ2-7
V gene: TRBV3-1/TRBV3-2
D gene: NA
clone size: NA
CDR3 DNA: TGTGCCAGCAGCCTAAGTCTAAGCAGTCGCCTGGCCTACGAGCAGTACTTC
CDR3 protein: CASSLSLSSRLAYEQYF

J gene: TRBJ2-7
V gene: TRBV11-2
D gene: TRBD1
clone size: NA
CDR3 DNA: TGTGCCAGCAGCTTAGGGACAGGGTTCTACGAGCAGTACTTC
CDR3 protein: CASSLGTGFYEQYF

J gene: TRBJ1-2
V gene: TRBV27
D gene: NA
clone size: once
CDR3 DNA: TGTGCCAGCAGCCCGACAGGCGGAAGCCTCTATGGCTACACCTTC
CDR3 protein: CASSPTGGSLYGYTF

J gene: TRBJ2-7
V gene: TRBV19
D gene: TRBD1
clone size: NA
CDR3 DNA: TGTGCCAGTAGGCGGGACAGGGGCTACGAGCAGTACTTC
CDR3 protein: CASRRDRGYEQYF

J gene: TRBJ1-2
V gene: TRBV18
D gene: NA
clone size: NA
CDR3 DNA: TGTGCCAGCTCCCGGGCGGAGACATATTATGGCTACACCTTC
CDR3 protein: CASSRAETYYGYTF

J gene: TRBJ1-2
V gene: TRBV2
D gene: NA
clone size: NA
CDR3 DNA: TGTGCCAGCAGGGTGAACTATGGCTACACCTTC
CDR3 protein: CASRVNYGYTF

J gene: TRBJ2-3
V gene: TRBV20-1
D gene: NA
clone size: NA
CDR3 DNA: TGCAGTGCTGCCACAGATACGCAGTATTTT
CDR3 protein: CSAATDTQYF

J gene: TRBJ1-5
V gene: TRBV6-5
D gene: NA
clone size: NA
CDR3 DNA: TGTGCCAGCAGTTCTGGGGCCGGGGGCAATCAGCCCCAGCATTTT
CDR3 protein: CASSSGAGGNQPQHF

J gene: TRBJ1-2
V gene: TRBV30
D gene: NA
clone size: NA
CDR3 DNA: TGTGCCTGGACTCCCTACATTAACTATGGCTACACCTTC
CDR3 protein: CAWTPYINYGYTF

J gene: TRBJ2-7
V gene: TRBV2
D gene: TRBD1
clone size: NA
CDR3 DNA: TGTGCCAGCAGCATAGACAGGGACGGTAACAATTACGAGCAGTACTTC
CDR3 protein: CASSIDRDGNNYEQYF

J gene: TRBJ1-4
V gene: TRBV9
D gene: NA
clone size: once
CDR3 DNA: TGTGCCAGCAGCCCCCGCGAGGTCGCAACTAATGAAAAACTGTTTTTT
CDR3 protein: CASSPREVATNEKLFF